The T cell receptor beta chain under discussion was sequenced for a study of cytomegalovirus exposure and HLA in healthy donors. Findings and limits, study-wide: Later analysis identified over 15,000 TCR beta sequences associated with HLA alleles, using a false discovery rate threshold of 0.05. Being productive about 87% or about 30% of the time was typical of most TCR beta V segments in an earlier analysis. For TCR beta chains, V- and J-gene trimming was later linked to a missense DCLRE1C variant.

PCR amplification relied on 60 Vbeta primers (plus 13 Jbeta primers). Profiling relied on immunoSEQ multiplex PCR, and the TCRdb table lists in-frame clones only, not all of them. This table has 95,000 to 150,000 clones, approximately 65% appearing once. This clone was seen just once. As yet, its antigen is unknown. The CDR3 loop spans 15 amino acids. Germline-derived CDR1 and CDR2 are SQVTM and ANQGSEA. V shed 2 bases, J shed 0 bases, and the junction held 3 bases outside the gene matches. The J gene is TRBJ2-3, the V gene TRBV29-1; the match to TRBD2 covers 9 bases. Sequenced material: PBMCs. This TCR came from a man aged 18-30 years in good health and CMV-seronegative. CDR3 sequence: CSVEKTSGSTDTQYF. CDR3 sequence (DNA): TGCAGCGTTGAAAAGACTAGCGGTAGCACAGATACGCAGTATTTT.